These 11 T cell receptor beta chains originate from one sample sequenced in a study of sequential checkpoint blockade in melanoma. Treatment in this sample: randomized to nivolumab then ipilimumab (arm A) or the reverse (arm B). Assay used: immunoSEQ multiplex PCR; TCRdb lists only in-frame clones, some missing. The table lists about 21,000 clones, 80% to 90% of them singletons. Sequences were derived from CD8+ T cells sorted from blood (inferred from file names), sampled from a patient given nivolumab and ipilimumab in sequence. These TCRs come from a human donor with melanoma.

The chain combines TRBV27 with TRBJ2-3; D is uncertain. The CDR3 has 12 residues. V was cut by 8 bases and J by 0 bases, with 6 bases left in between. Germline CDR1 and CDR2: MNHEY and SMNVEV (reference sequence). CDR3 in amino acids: CASATSTDTQYF. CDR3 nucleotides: TGTGCCAGCGCGACTAGCACAGATACGCAGTATTTT.

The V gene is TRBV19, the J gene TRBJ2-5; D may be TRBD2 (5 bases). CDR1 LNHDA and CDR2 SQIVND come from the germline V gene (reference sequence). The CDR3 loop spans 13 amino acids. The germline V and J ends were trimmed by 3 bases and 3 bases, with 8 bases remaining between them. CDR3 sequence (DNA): TGTGCCAGTAGTATGGACGGGGAAGAGACCCAGTACTTC. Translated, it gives CASSMDGEETQYF.

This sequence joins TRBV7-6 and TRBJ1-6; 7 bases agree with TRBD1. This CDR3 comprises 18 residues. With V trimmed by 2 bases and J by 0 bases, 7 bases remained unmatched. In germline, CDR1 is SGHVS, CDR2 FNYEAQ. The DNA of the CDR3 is TGTGCCAGCAGCTTAACAGGCAGGGGGACCTCCTATAATTCACCCCTCCACTTT. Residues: CASSLTGRGTSYNSPLHF.

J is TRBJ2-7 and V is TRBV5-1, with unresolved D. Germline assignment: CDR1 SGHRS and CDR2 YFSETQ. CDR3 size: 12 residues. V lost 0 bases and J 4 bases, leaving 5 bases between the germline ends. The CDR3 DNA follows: TGCGCCAGCAGCTTGGTCTATTACGAGCAGTACTTC. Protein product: CASSLVYYEQYF.

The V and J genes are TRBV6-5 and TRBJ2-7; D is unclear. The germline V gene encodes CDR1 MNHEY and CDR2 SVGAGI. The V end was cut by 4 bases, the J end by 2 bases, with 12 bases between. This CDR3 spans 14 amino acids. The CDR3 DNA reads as TGTGCCAGCAGTTCACGGAACGGAGCCTACGAGCAGTACTTC. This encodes CASSSRNGAYEQYF.

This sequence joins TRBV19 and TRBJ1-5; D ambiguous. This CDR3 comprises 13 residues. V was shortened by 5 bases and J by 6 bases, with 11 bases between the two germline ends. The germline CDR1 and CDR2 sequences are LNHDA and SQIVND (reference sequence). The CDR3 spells CASSPLGSQPQHF. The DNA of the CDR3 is TGTGCCAGTAGTCCCCTTGGGAGTCAGCCCCAGCATTTT.

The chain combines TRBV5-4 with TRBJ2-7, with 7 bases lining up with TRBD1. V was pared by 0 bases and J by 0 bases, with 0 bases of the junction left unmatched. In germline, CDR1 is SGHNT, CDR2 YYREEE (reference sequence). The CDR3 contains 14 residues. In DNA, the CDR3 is TGTGCCAGCAGCTTGGACAGGGGCTCCTACGAGCAGTACTTC. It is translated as CASSLDRGSYEQYF.

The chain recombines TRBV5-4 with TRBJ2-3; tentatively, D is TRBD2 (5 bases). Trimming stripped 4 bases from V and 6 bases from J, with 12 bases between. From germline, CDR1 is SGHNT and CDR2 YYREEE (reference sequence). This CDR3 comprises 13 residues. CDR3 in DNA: TGTGCCAGCAGCCCAAACTGGGAGGATACGCAGTATTTT. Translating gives CASSPNWEDTQYF.

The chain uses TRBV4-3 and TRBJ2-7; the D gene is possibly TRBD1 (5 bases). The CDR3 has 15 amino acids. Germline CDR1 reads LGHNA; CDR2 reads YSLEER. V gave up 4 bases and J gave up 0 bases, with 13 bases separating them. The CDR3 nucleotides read TGCGCCAGCAGCCGCATCCTCGGACACTCCTACGAGCAGTACTTC. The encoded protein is CASSRILGHSYEQYF.

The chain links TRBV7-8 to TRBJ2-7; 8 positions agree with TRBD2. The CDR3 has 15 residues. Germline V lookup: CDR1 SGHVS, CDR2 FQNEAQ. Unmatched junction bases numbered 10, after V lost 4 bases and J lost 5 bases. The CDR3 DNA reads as TGTGCCAGCAGCTATACTAGCGGTCAAGGGAACGAGCAGTACTTC. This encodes CASSYTSGQGNEQYF.

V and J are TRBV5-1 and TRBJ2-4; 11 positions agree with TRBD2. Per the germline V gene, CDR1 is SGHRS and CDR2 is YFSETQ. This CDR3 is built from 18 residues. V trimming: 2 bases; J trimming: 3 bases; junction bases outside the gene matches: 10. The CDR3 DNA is TGCGCCAGCAGCTTTAACCTACTAGCGGGGGAAGACAAAAACATTCAGTACTTC. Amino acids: CASSFNLLAGEDKNIQYF.